This T cell receptor beta chain was sequenced during a study of T cell changes during pregnancy in multiple sclerosis. Some clones are missing from TCRdb's copy, which holds only in-frame ones; the method was immunoSEQ multiplex PCR. The sample records about 80,000 clones, around 90% being singletons. This clone was seen once. The V segment lost 1 base and the J segment 6 bases; nucleotides outside the gene matches: 21. The length of the CDR3 is 19 residues. Germline lookup yields CDR1 PRHDT and CDR2 FYEKMQ (reference sequence). The specimen was peripheral blood, collected before pregnancy. The source of this sequence is a female donor with multiple sclerosis, enrolled in a pregnancy study. The chain is built from TRBV13 and TRBJ2-7; 7 bases are a match to TRBD1. The CDR3 sequence: CASSLAITWIDRAPSEQYF. Here the CDR3 DNA reads TGTGCCAGCAGCTTAGCCATCACTTGGATAGACAGGGCCCCCTCCGAGCAGTACTTC. Together with reference TRBV13 and TRBJ2-7, the CDR3 gives the full variable domain: AAGVIQSPRHLIKEKRETATLKCYPIPRHDTVYWYQQGPGQDPQFLISFYEKMQSDKGSIPDRFSAQQFSDYHSELNMSSLELGDSALYFCASSLAITWIDRAPSEQYFGPGTRLTVT.